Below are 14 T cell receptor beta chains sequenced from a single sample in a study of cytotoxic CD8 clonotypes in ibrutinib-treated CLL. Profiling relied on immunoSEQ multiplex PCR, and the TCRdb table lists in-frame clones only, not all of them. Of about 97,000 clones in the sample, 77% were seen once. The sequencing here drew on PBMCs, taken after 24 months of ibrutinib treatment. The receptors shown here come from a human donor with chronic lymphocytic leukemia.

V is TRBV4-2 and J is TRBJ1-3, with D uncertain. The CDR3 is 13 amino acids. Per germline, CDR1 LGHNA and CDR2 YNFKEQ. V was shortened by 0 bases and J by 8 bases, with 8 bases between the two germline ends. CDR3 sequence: CASSQDKVDTIYF. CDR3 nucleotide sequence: TGTGCCAGCAGCCAAGATAAGGTCGACACCATATATTTT.

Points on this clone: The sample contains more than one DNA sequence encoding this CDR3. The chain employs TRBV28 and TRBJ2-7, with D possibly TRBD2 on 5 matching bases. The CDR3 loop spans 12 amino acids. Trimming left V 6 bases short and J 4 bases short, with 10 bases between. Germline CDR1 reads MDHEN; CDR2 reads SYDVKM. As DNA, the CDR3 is TGTGCCAGCAGCTTGTCGGGGTACGAGCAGTACTTC. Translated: CASSLSGYEQYF.

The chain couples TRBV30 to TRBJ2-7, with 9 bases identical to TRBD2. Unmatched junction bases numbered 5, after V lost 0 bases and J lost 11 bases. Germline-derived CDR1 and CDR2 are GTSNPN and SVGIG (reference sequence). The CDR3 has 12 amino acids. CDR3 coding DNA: TGTGCCTGGAGTGTTCTAGCGGGACCGGAGTACTTC. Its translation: CAWSVLAGPEYF.

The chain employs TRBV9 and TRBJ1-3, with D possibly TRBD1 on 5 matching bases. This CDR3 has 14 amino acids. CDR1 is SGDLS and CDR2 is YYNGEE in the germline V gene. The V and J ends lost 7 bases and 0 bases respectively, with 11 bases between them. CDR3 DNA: TGTGCCAGCGGAAGGGGAGCCTCTGGAAACACCATATATTTT. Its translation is CASGRGASGNTIYF.

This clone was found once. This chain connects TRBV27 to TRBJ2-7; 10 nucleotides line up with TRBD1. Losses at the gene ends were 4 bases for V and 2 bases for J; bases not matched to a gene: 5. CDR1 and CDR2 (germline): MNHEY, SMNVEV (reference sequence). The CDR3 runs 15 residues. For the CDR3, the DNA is TGTGCCAGCAGTTCATCGACAGGGGGCGCCTACGAGCAGTACTTC. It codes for CASSSSTGGAYEQYF.

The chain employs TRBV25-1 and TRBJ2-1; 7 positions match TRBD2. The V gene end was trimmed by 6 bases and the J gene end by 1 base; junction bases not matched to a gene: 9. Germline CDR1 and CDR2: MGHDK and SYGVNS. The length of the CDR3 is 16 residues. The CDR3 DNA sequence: TGTGCCAGCAGGGGAGATACTAGCGCTTCCTACAATGAGCAGTTCTTC. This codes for CASRGDTSASYNEQFF.

This CDR3 is CASSQGSGGLANYGYTF. Here the CDR3 DNA reads TGCGCCAGCAGCCAAGGATCGGGTGGGCTCGCTAACTATGGCTACACCTTC. The chain employs TRBV4-1 and TRBJ1-2, with D uncertain. Germline loops: CDR1 MGHRA, CDR2 YSYEKL. This CDR3 is built from 17 residues. V lost 1 base and J 0 bases, leaving 15 bases between the germline ends.

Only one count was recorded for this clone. The DNA for the CDR3 is TGTGCCAGCAGTACGACAAGGGCTAGCGGAGGGGGAGAGCAGTTCTTC. Its protein is CASSTTRASGGGEQFF. V is TRBV6-4 and J is TRBJ2-1; D is possibly TRBD2 (7 bases). The V gene lost 5 bases and the J gene lost 10 bases, with 24 bases spanning the gap. The germline V gene encodes CDR1 MRHNA and CDR2 SNTAGT. The CDR3 consists of 16 residues.

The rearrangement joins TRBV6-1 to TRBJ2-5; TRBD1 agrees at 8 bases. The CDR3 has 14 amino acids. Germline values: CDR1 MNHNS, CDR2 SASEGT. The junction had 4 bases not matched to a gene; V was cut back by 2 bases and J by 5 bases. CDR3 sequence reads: CASSEPGGVETQYF. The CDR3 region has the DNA TGTGCCAGCAGTGAACCAGGGGGCGTTGAGACCCAGTACTTC.

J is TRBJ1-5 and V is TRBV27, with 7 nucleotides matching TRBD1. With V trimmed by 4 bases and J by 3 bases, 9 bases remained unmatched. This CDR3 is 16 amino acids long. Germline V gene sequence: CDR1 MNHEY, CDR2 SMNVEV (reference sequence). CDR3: CASSSQRTGPNQPQHF. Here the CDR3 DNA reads TGTGCCAGCAGTTCACAACGGACAGGTCCCAATCAGCCCCAGCATTTT.

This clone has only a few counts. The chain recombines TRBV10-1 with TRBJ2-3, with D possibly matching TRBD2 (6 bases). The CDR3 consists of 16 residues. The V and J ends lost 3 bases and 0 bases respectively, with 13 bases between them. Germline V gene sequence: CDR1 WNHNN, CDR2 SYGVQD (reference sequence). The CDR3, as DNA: TGCGCCAGCAGTGAAAGTAGCGGTCTAAGCACAGATACGCAGTATTTT. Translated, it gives CASSESSGLSTDTQYF.

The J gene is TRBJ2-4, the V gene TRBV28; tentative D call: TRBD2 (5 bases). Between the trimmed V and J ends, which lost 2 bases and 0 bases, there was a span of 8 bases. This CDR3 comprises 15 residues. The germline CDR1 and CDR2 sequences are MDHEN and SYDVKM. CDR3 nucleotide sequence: TGTGCCAGCAGTTTAACGAGGGAAGCCAAAAACATTCAGTACTTC. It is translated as CASSLTREAKNIQYF.

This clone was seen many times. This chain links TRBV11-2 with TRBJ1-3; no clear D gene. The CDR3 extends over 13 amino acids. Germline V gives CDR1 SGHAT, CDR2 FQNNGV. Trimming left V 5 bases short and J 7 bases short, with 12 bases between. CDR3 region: CASSTSQGNTIYF. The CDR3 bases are TGTGCCAGCAGCACATCACAAGGGAACACCATATATTTT.

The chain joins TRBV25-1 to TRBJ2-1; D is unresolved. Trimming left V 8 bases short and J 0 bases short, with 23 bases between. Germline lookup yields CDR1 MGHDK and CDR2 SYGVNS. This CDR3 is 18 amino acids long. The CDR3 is CASGTSRPTSSSYNEQFF. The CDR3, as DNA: TGTGCCAGCGGAACCAGTCGGCCTACGTCGTCCTCCTACAATGAGCAGTTCTTC.